Given below is one T cell receptor (beta chain) in context. TCRdb re-called the PCR reads with MiXCR, one entry per CDR3 protein. The sample lists more than 6,000 distinct CDR3 sequences, 25% to 35% occurring once. The source of the sample is a study of immune characterization of retroperitoneal liposarcoma. Germline values: CDR1 MNHNY, CDR2 SVGAGI (reference sequence). V was pared by 2 bases and J by 1 base, with 12 bases of the junction left unmatched. The CDR3 is 18 residues long. This chain joins TRBV6-6 and TRBJ2-5, with 8 positions matching TRBD2. The sequenced sample was tumor tissue. This receptor was taken from a female donor with retroperitoneal liposarcoma. The CDR3 reads CASSYGRATGGLQETQYF. In DNA form, the CDR3 reads TGTGCCAGCAGTTACGGTAGAGCGACGGGGGGGCTCCAAGAGACCCAGTACTTC.